The clone carrying this T cell receptor beta chain was detected once. What it recognizes is unknown. TCRdb's table, derived via immunoSEQ multiplex PCR, lists solely in-frame clones and lacks some. The sample yields roughly 3,100 clones, under 20% seen once. This specimen belongs to a study of sequential checkpoint blockade in melanoma. The overall study: Maintenance nivolumab came after either treatment sequence. After nivolumab or ipilimumab alone, 20 to 25 patients had week-13 rebiopsies.

With 6 bases removed from V and 0 bases from J, the gap between germline ends came to 8 bases. The CDR3 has 13 amino acids. Findings and caveats of the study: Response in arm A was associated with pretreatment TIL clonality.

Specified treatment: randomized to nivolumab then ipilimumab (arm A) or the reverse (arm B). The genes are TRBV23-1 and TRBJ1-1; D is unresolved. TRBV23-1 is reported as an ORF; its role is uncertain. The sample in question was tumor tissue (inferred from file names), obtained from a patient given nivolumab and ipilimumab in sequence. The clonotype was recovered from a human donor with melanoma. CDR3 protein: CASSLGVNTEAFF. Written as DNA, the CDR3 is TGCGCCAGCAGCTTGGGAGTGAACACTGAAGCTTTCTTT.